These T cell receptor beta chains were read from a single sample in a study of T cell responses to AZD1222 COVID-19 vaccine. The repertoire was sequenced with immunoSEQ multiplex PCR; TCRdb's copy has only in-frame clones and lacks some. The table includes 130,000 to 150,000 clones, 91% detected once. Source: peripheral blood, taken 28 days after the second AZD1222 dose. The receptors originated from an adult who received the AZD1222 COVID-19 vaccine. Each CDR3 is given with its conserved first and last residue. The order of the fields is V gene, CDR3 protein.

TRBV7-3,CASSLRPLQPPSGELFF
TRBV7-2,CASSLEPGNLQETQYF
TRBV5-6,CASSLLPNEQFF
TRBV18,CASSIFGSYEQYF
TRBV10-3,CAISGPYEQYF
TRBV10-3,CAISGGAGHYEQYF
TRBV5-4,CASSLAQRGLYGYTF
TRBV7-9,CASSLEGGQPQHF
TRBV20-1,CSARDQARAFF
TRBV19,CASSIEGYDQPQHF
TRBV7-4,CASTDTGELSYEQYF
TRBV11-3,CASSPRLAGGNHNEQFF
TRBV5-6,CASSWSGSELFEQYF
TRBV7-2,CASSYGAVRGEKLFF
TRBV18,CASSPSGGSYNEQFF
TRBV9,CASSAPRGFTDTQYF
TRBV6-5,CASSYSFLGGPGEQYF
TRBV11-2,CASSLEPLSSYEQYF
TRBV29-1,CSVVLDTGELFF
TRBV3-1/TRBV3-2,CASSHLGVHETQYF
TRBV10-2,CASSDKRQGRSPLHF
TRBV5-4,CASSTNTEAFF
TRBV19,CASSILLAGGRIYNEQFF
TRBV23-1,CASSQSRQGRTEAFF
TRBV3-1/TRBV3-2,CASSQDWASGGYQETQYF
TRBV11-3,CASSLVGQGGPKSNQPQHF
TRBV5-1,CASSLAGTVPCF
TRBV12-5,CANPGRGGLGGEQFF
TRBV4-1,CASSQGAGEAFF
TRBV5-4,CASSLAGNEKLFF
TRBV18,CASSPKAWRGGGNEQYF
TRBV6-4,CASSVVPDRYTEAFF
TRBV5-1,CASSLVTGNTEAFF
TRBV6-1,CASSEPRRELDNQPQHF
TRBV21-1,CASSKETQYF
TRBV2,CATGTGGWNSPLHF
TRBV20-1,CSASSAGGNTGELFF
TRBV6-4,CASGSGGLNTEAFF
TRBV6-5,CASSYVRGRETQYF
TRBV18,CASSPSARRQETQYF
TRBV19,CASSNPGIPEKLFF
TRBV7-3,CASSADRDGFTGELFF
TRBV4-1,CASSQAQGAQDNEKLFF
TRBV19,CASSGRAQNGELFF
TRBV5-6,CASSRLAGEETQYF
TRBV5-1,CASREQGATDTQYF
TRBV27,CASSLGGGINTGELFF
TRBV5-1,CASSSLGGRDTQYF
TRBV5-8,CASSLSWGRDNEQFF
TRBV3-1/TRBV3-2,CASSRGGGPNEQFF
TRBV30,CAWTRGPQHF
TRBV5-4,CASSPLRGASYEQYF
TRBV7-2,CASSLDYRGTYEQYF
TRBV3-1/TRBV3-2,CASSQDRGQHGYTF
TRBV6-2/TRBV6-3,CASSYGTGLDTDTQYF
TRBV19,CASRGGTGESDEQYF
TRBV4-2,CASSQDWTGNSPLHF